This TCR beta chain was documented in a study of tumor and adjacent non-tumor tissue in lung cancer. Study summary: Patients comprised 12 adenocarcinoma, a couple of squamous cell carcinoma and 1 small cell lung cancer.

Regarding the study as a whole: Significantly higher TCR diversity was found in tumor than normal lung. Higher tumor TCR diversity was associated with shorter survival.

For this clonotype: Its cognate antigen is unknown. Without the conserved terminal phenylalanine or tryptophan, this CDR3 likely stems from a read error. Because the CDR3's place on the DNA is in doubt, the DNA is left out and the CDR3 is given as listed by TCRdb.

No cell sorting was done before RNA was extracted from the tissue. Three rounds of nested PCR, following a modified ARM-PCR protocol, produced the TCRbeta library. TCRdb independently ran MiXCR on the multiplex PCR reads; one entry per CDR3 protein. The sample shows around 79,000 distinct CDR3 sequences, about two thirds of them seen only once. The CDR3 is made up of 14 amino acids, end residues included. Germline V gene lookup returns CDR1 MNHEY and CDR2 SVGAGI. This clonotype originated in a woman aged 40-49 years with non-small cell lung cancer. The rearrangement uses TRBV6-5 and TRBJ2-5. Sequencing was performed on lung tumor tissue. The CDR3: CASSAKASLVTQCY.